The present entry profiles one T cell receptor beta chain with its context. What it binds is unknown. This entry is derived from a study of T-cell reconstitution after alpha-beta-depleted transplantation in children. For TCRbeta, the library was prepared with unique molecular identifiers. Each CDR3 protein gets one entry after TCRdb re-called the PCR reads with MiXCR. The sample includes just over 950,000 distinct CDR3 sequences, about 26% seen only once; the top ten take more than 25%. Study results and caveats: Several hundred rapidly expanded clones from non-depleted graft cells reportedly supplied alpha-beta T cells about two months post-transplant. At day 60, the high TCRbeta diversity found in some patients originated from recipient T cells and thymic progenitors that had survived. A year had passed since transplant, and T-cell counts and diversity by then came mostly from newly produced T cells.

The germline V and J ends were trimmed by 3 bases and 4 bases, with 22 bases remaining between them. CDR3 size: 17 residues. CDR1 and CDR2 (germline): DFQATT, SNEGSKA (reference sequence). This clonotype was obtained from a boy under two years old who had a stem cell transplant for SCID, so the T cells may come from the graft donor. The chain has TRBV20-1 and TRBJ2-1; D might be TRBD1 or TRBD2, each matching 5 bases. The sample here was PBMCs, mostly from graft donor cells, taken 360 days after TCRalphabeta/CD19-depleted stem cell transplant. The CDR3 is CSARPRATTGVYNEQFF. The CDR3 DNA sequence: TGCAGTGCTAGGCCGAGGGCGACTACAGGTGTTTACAATGAGCAGTTCTTC.